This T cell receptor (beta chain) was sequenced during a study of blood T cells in healthy people across ages. A J-beta primer mix and a sample-barcoded 5' primer were used in a second PCR of roughly 6 to 12 cycles. One entry per CDR3 protein results from TCRdb running MiXCR on the 5' RACE reads. This sample has over 700,000 distinct CDR3 sequences, with 53% found just once. Points from the study as a whole: Naive CD4+ cells and diversity were both higher in long-lived donors than in aged donors.

Per sample, a minimum of 6 million PBMCs were isolated. There are a few counts of this clonotype. Antigen: not known. The sequenced sample consisted of blood. The receptor was derived from an elderly man in good health.

The CDR3 protein is CASSQEEEYGYTF. In nucleotides, the CDR3 is TGTGCCAGCAGCCAAGAAGAGGAGTATGGCTACACCTTC. This chain joins TRBV4-2 and TRBJ1-2; D call uncertain. CDR3 length equals 13 residues. V gave up 0 bases and J gave up 5 bases, with 7 bases separating them. Germline V gives CDR1 LGHNA, CDR2 YNFKEQ.